This paragraph reports one TCR beta chain. The data derive from a study of blood T cell repertoires in COVID-19. Study at large: COVID-19 samples, acute and convalescent, were from the United States, Italy and Spain.

Clones were sequenced by immunoSEQ multiplex PCR, and TCRdb holds only the in-frame ones, with some missing. This table holds some 370,000 clones, roughly nine tenths found once. J gave up 9 bases and V 4 bases, and 6 bases lay outside the gene matches. Germline V lookup: CDR1 SEHNR, CDR2 FQNEAQ (reference sequence). The CDR3 is made up of 13 amino acids. The TCR was taken from a man between 40 and 49 years old with acute or convalescent COVID-19. This chain connects TRBV7-9 to TRBJ2-1; 7 nucleotides align to TRBD1. Sequenced material: peripheral blood. CDR3 in DNA: TGTGCCAGCAGCTCCACCTGGGACAGTGAGCAGTTCTTC. It encodes CASSSTWDSEQFF.